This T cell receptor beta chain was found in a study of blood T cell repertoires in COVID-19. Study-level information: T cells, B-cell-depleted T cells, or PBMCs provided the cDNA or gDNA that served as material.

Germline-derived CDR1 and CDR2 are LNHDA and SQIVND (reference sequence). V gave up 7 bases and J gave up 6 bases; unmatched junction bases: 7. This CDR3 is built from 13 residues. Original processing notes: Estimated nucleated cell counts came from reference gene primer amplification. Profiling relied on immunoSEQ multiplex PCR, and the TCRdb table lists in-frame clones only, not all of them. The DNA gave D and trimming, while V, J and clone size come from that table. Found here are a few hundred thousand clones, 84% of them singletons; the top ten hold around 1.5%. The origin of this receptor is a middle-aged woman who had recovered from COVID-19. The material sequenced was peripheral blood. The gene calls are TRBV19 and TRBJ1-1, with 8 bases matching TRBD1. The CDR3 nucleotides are TGTGCCAGTACCGGGGACAGGAGGTCTGAAGCTTTCTTT. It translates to CASTGDRRSEAFF. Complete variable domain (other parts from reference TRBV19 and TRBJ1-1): DGGITQSPKYLFRKEGQNVTLSCEQNLNHDAMYWYRQDPGQGLRLIYYSQIVNDFQKGDIAEGYSVSREKKESFPLTVTSAQKNPTAFYLCASTGDRRSEAFFGQGTRLTVV.